This T cell receptor beta chain was sequenced in a study of breast tumors, draining lymph nodes, adjacent tissues. Regarding the study as a whole: That most tumor T cells come from lymph nodes remained unproven. Tumors had less TCR diversity than lymph nodes, more than nontumor tissue.

About this clonotype: Antigen unknown. Since a much larger clone is just one base distant, this may be a read error.

Samples came from axillary lymph nodes draining the breast cancer. This CDR3 comprises 12 residues. In germline, CDR1 is SGHNT, CDR2 YENEEA. V lost 4 bases and J 5 bases, leaving 8 bases between the germline ends. TCRdb re-called the multiplex PCR reads through MiXCR, storing one row per CDR3 protein. This table has around 150,000 distinct CDR3 sequences, about a fifth appearing once. The V call is TRBV11-3, the J call TRBJ2-5; D might be TRBD2 (5 bases). The sequenced material came from axillary lymph node tissue. The sequence derives from a female donor with breast cancer. Some clones in this sample may be carry-over from other donors' samples. This CDR3 reads CASSSGDETQYF. The CDR3 DNA is TGTGCCAGCAGCTCCGGGGATGAGACCCAGTACTTC.